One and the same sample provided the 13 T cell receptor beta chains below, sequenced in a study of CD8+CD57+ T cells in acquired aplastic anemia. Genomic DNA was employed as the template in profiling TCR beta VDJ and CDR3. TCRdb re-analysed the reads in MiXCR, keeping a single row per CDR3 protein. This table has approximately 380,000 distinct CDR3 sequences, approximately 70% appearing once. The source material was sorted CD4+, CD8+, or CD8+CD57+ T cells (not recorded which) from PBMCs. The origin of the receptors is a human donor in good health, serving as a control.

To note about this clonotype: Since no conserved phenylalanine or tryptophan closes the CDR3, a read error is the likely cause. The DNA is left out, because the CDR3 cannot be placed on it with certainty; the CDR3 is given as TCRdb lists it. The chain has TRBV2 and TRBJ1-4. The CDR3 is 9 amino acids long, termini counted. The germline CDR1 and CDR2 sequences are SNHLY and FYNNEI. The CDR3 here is CASSVEQFY.

The DNA for the CDR3 is TGCAGTGCGACCCCGACAGGGGGCTCCGGGGAGCTGTTTTTT. Encoded protein: CSATPTGGSGELFF. V gene TRBV20-1 combines with J gene TRBJ2-2, with 10 bases fitting TRBD1. The V gene end was trimmed by 6 bases and the J gene end by 6 bases; junction bases not matched to a gene: 7. The CDR3 has 14 amino acids. Germline V lookup: CDR1 DFQATT, CDR2 SNEGSKA (reference sequence).

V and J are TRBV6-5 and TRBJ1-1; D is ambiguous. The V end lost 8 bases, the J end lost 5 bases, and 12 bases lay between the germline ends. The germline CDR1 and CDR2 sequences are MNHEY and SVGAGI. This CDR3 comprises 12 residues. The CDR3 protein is CASGRLGTEAFF. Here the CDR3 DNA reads TGTGCCAGCGGCCGTCTCGGGACTGAAGCTTTCTTT.

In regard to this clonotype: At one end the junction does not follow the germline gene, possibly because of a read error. Here the CDR3 reads CSATQGNTNIF. The CDR3 coding sequence is TGCAGTGCTACACAGGGCAATACGAACATCTTC. The chain joins TRBV20-1 to TRBJ2-1; D possibly corresponds to TRBD1 (6 bases). Germline CDR1 reads DFQATT; CDR2 reads SNEGSKA (reference sequence). The CDR3 has 11 residues.

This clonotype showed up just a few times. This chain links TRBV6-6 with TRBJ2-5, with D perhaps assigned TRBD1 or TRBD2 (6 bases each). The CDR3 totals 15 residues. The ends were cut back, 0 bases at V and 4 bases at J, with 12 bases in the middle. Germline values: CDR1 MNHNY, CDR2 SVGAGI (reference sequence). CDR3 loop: CASSYSRGEGETQYF. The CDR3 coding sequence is TGTGCCAGCAGTTACTCGAGGGGGGAAGGAGAGACCCAGTACTTC.

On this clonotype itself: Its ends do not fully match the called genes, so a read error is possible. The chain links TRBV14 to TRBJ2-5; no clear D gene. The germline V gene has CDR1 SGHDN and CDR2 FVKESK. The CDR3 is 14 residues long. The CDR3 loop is CTSSLRPAHETQYF. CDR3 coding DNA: TGTACCAGCAGCCTACGACCGGCGCATGAGACCCAGTACTTC.

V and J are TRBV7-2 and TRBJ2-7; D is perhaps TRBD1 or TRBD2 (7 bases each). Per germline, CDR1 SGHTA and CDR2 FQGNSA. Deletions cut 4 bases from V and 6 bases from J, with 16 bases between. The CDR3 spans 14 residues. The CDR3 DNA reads TGTGCCAGCAGCTCCCAGGGGGGGCATCGCGAGCAGTACTTC. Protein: CASSSQGGHREQYF. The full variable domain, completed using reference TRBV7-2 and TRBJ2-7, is GAGVSQSPSNKVTEKGKDVELRCDPISGHTALYWYRQSLGQGLEFLIYFQGNSAPDKSGLPSDRFSAERTGGSVSTLTIQRTQQEDSAVYLCASSSQGGHREQYFGPGTRLTVT.

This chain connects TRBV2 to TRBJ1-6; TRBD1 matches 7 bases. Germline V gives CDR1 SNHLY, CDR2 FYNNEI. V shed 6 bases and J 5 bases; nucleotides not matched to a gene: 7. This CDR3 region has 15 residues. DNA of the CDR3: TGTGCCAGCAGAGAACAGGGGACGGATAATTCACCCCTCCACTTT. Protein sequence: CASREQGTDNSPLHF. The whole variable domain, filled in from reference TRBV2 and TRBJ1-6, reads EPEVTQTPSHQVTQMGQEVILRCVPISNHLYFYWYRQILGQKVEFLVSFYNNEISEKSEIFDDQFSVERPDGSNFTLKIRSTKLEDSAMYFCASREQGTDNSPLHFGNGTRLTVT.

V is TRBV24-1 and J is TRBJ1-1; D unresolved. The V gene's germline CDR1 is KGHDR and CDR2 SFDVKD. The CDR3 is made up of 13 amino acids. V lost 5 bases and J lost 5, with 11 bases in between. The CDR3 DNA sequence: TGTGCCACCAGTGGAGCGGGCAAGACTGAAGCTTTCTTT. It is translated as CATSGAGKTEAFF.

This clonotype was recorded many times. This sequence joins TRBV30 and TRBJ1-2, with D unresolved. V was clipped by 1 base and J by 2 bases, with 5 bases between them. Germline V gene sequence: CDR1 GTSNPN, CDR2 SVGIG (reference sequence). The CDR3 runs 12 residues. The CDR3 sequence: CAWSEENYGYTF. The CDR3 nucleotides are TGTGCCTGGAGTGAGGAGAACTATGGCTACACCTTC. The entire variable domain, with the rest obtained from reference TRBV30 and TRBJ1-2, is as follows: SQTIHQWPATLVQPVGSPLSLECTVEGTSNPNLYWYRQAAGRGLQLLFYSVGIGQISSEVPQNLSASRPQDRQFILSSKKLLLSDSGFYLCAWSEENYGYTFGSGTRLTVV.

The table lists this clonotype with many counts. CDR3 sequence reads: CASSRSWTSGGGPGELFF. CDR3 DNA sequence: TGTGCCAGCAGCAGGAGTTGGACTAGCGGGGGGGGTCCCGGGGAGCTGTTTTTT. The chain uses TRBV12-3 or TRBV12-4 and TRBJ2-2; 15 nucleotides match TRBD2. V lost 6 bases, J lost 6 bases, and 11 bases stayed unmatched. This CDR3 is 18 amino acids long.

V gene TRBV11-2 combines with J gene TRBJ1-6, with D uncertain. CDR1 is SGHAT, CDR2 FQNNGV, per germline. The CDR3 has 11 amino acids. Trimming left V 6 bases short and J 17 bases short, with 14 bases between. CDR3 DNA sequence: TGTGCCAGCAGTCTTCAGGTATCTGTCCACTTT. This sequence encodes CASSLQVSVHF.

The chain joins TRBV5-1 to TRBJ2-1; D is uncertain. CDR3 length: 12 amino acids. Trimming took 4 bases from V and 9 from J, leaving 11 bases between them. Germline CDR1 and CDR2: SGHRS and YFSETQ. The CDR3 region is CASSQRPGEQFF. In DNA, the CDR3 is TGCGCCAGCAGCCAAAGGCCGGGTGAGCAGTTCTTC.